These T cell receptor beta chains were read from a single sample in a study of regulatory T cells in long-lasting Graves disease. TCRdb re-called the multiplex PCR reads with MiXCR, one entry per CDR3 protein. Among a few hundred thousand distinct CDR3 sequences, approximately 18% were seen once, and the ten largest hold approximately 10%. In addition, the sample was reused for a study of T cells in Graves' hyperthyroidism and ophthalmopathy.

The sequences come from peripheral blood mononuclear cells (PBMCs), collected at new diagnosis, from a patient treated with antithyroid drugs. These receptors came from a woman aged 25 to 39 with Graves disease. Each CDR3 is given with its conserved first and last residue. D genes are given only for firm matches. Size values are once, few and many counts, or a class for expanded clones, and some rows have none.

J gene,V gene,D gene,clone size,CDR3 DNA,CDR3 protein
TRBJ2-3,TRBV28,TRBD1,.,TGTGCCAGCAGTTCAGACAGGGCGACAGATACGCAGTATTTT,CASSSDRATDTQYF
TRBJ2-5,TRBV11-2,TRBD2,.,TGTGCCAGCAGCCAAACCCCCGGGACTAGCGGCGGTGAGACCCAGTACTTC,CASSQTPGTSGGETQYF
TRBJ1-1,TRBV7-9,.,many,TGTGCCAGCAGCTTGGACCTGGGTTTGGGTGGTGACCACCCGAAGGGAGCTTTCTTT,CASSLDLGLGGDHPKGAFF
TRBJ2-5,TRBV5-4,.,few,TGTGCCAGCAGCTTGCGCGGGATCCACCAAGAGACCCAGTACTTC,CASSLRGIHQETQYF
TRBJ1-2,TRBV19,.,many,TGTGCCAGTAGCCTGACCATGGGATATGGCTACACCTTC,CASSLTMGYGYTF
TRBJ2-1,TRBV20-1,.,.,TGCAGTGCTAGAGGGCTCAATGAGCAGTTCTTC,CSARGLNEQFF
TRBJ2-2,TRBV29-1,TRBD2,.,TGCAGCGTTGACCCTGTGGGAGGGCCCGGGGAGCTGTTTTTT,CSVDPVGGPGELFF
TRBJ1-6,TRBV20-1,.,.,TGCAGTGTCGCAAAGGGGAAGGGATCTTATAATTCACCCCTCCACTTT,CSVAKGKGSYNSPLHF
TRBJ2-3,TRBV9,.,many,TGTGCCAGCAGCCCTAGACAGCCCCGCACAGATACGCAGTATTTT,CASSPRQPRTDTQYF
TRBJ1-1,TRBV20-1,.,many,TGCAGTGCTAGAGATCTAGATAGGGTCCCCTTT,CSARDLDRVPF
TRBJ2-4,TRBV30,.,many,TGTGCCTGGACGAGAACTAGCTTATCCAAAAACATTCAGTACTTC,CAWTRTSLSKNIQYF
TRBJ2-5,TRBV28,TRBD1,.,TGTGCCAGCAGTTTGGACAGGGGGCTAGTAGAGACCCAGTACTTC,CASSLDRGLVETQYF
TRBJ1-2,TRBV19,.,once,TGTGCCAGTAGGGCAGTGCTTAACTATGGCTACACCTTC,CASRAVLNYGYTF
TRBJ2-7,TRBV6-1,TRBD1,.,TGTGCCAGCAGTGAGACCGGGACAGGGGGCGACGAGCAGTACTTC,CASSETGTGGDEQYF
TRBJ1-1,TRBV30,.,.,TGTGCCTGGAGTCCCAGCGGGGGCACTGAAGCTTTCTTT,CAWSPSGGTEAFF
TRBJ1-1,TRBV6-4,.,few,TGTGCCAGCAGTGACTCTGGGGGGGCACCTCGAGAAGCTTTCTTT,CASSDSGGAPREAFF
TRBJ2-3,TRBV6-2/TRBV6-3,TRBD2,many,TGTGCCAGCAGCCCCTGGGAGCGGGGTACAGATACGCAGTATTTT,CASSPWERGTDTQYF
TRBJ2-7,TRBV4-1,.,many,TGCGCCAGCAGCCAAGATAAGGGTTTGGATAGCTCCTACGAGCAGTACTTC,CASSQDKGLDSSYEQYF
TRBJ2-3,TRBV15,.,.,TGTGCCACCAGCAGAGATCTCGCTAGCGTGAGCACAGATACGCAGTATTTT,CATSRDLASVSTDTQYF
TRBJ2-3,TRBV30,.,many,TGTGCCTGGAGTCAAAGGGGGATACGAGGTTCGCAGTATTTT,CAWSQRGIRGSQYF
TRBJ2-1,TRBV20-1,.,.,TGCAGTGCTAGAGGACAGTCCTACAATGAGCAGTTCTTC,CSARGQSYNEQFF
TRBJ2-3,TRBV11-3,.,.,TGTGCCAGCAGCTTAGATGAGACAGATACGCAGTATTTT,CASSLDETDTQYF
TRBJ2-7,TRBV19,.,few,TGTGCCAGTAGTATAGGAGGTTCTTCCTACGAGCAGTACTTC,CASSIGGSSYEQYF
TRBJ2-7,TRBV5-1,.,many,TGCGCCAGCAGCTTGGGGCACGAGCAGTACTTC,CASSLGHEQYF
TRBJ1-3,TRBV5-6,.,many,TGTGCCAGCAGCTTGAAAGGGGCAGGAGATCAGAAAGACACCATATATTTT,CASSLKGAGDQKDTIYF
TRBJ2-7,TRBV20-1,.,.,TGCAGTGGCTTAGGGGCCTACGAGCAGTACTTC,CSGLGAYEQYF
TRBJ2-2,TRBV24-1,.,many,TGTGCCACCAGCCAACGTGACACCGGGGAGCTGTTTTTT,CATSQRDTGELFF
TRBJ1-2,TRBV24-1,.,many,TGTGCCACCAGTGACCCACGGGACCGGGGCTCCTATGGCTACACCTTC,CATSDPRDRGSYGYTF
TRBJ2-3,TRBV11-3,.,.,TGTGCCAGCAGCTTAGGGATGGAACGGGGCACAGATACGCAGTATTTT,CASSLGMERGTDTQYF
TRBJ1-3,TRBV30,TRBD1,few,TGTGCCTGGAGTGTACTCCTCGGCCGGGACAGGGGGCTACCCCTCTCTGGAAACACCATATATTTT,CAWSVLLGRDRGLPLSGNTIYF
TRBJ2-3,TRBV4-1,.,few,TGCGCCAGCAGCGGCCAAGGGGGGTCAGATACGCAGTATTTT,CASSGQGGSDTQYF
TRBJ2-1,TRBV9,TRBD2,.,TGTGCCAGCAGCGCAGGACTAGCGGGATCCTACAATGAGCAGTTCTTC,CASSAGLAGSYNEQFF
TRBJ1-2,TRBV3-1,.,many,TGTGCCAGCAGCCGAACCGGGACAACTACCTCTGGCTACACCTTC,CASSRTGTTTSGYTF
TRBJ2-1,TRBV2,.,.,TGTGCCAGCAGAGGTTTGGGGGCCACTATAGGGAATGAGCAGTTCTTC,CASRGLGATIGNEQFF
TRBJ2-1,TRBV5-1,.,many,TGCGCCAGCAGCCCCGTCTTAAACAATGAGCAGTTCTTC,CASSPVLNNEQFF
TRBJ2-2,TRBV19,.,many,TGTGCCAGTAGTCGGTCTGGGTATGGCGGGGAGCTGTTTTTT,CASSRSGYGGELFF
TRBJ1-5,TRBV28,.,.,TGTGCCAGCAGTGGGCAGGGGCTCAATCAGCCCCAGCATTTT,CASSGQGLNQPQHF
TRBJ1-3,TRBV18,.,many,TGTGCCAGCTCACCCGGAGGCCCCACTACTGGAAACACCATATATTTT,CASSPGGPTTGNTIYF
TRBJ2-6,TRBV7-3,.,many,TGTGCCAGCAGCCCCACGCCTGGGGCCAACGTCCTGACTTTC,CASSPTPGANVLTF
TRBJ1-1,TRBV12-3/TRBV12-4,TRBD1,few,TGTGCCAGCAGCCTTGGACAGGGGATATTAAATACTGAAGCTTTCTTT,CASSLGQGILNTEAFF
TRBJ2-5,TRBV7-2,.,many,TGTGCCAGCAGCCCCCTGTGGGGAAAAGAGACCCAGTACTTC,CASSPLWGKETQYF
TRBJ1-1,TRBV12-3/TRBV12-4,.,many,TGTGCCAGCAGTCCCAGTGGAGGGGCGAGGACTGAAGCTTTCTTT,CASSPSGGARTEAFF
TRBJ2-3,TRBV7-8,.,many,TGTGCCAGCAGCTTCGGACACCTCGATACGCAGTATTTT,CASSFGHLDTQYF
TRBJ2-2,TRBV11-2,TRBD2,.,TGTGCCAGCGGGACTATCGGCGGGGAGCTGTTTTTT,CASGTIGGELFF
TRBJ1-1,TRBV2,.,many,TGTGCCAGCAGGAGGGAGGTTCGGAGGAACACTGAAGCTTTCTTT,CASRREVRRNTEAFF
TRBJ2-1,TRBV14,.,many,TGTGCCAGCAGCGCCTTGACTGTGGCAGTTCGGGGGAATGAGCAGTTCTTC,CASSALTVAVRGNEQFF
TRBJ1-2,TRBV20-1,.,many,TGCAGTCCCCCCCAAAGGTCCGGGCTCAACTATGGCTACACCTTC,CSPPQRSGLNYGYTF
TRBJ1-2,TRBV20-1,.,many,TGCAGTGCTATTCTACCCCTCATTAACTATGGCTACACCTTC,CSAILPLINYGYTF
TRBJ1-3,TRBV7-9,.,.,TGTGCCAGCAGCCCAGGATGGTCTGGAAACACCATATATTTT,CASSPGWSGNTIYF
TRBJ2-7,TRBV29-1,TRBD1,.,TGCAGCGCCCGACAGGGCGTCAACGAGCAGCACTTC,CSARQGVNEQHF
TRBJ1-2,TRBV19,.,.,TGTGCCAGTAGTATTTTCGGAACCCCCAAGGACTATGGCTACACCTTC,CASSIFGTPKDYGYTF
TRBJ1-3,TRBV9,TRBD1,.,TGTGCCAGCAGCGTAGACCCGGGACAGGGGCTTGGAAACACCATATATTTT,CASSVDPGQGLGNTIYF
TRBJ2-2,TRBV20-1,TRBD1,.,TGCAGTGCTACCGGGACAGGGGAACCCGGGGAGCTGTTTTTT,CSATGTGEPGELFF
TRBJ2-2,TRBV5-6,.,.,TGTGCCAGCAGAGCGGACAGTCCGAACACCGGGGAGCTGTTTTTT,CASRADSPNTGELFF
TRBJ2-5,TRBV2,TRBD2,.,TGTGCCAGTAAAGCTTGGGCTAGCGGGGGTCCCCAAGAGACCCAGTACTTC,CASKAWASGGPQETQYF
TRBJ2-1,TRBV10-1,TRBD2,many,TGCGCCAGCTCCGGGACTAGCGGGAAGAATGAGCAGTTCTTC,CASSGTSGKNEQFF
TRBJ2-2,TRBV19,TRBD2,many,TGTGCCAGAATCTGGGGGGGCACCGGGGAGCTGTTTTTT,CARIWGGTGELFF
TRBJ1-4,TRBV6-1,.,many,TGTGCCAGCAGTGAATTGGGGGACCCTAATGAAAAACTGTTTTTT,CASSELGDPNEKLFF
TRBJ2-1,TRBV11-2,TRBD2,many,TGTGCCAGCAGCACCGGGACTAGCGGGAGGTTCGGGAGTGAGCAGTTCTTC,CASSTGTSGRFGSEQFF
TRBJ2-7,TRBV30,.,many,TGTGCCTGGACCAATAAGGAAAGGGGGTCGTCCTACGAGCAGTACTTC,CAWTNKERGSSYEQYF